These 28 T cell receptor beta chains were all obtained from the same sample, sequenced in a study of CD8+ T cells in alopecia areata (dated by TCRdb to the late 2010s). The label giving this sample's treatment or condition can be read as: oral pan-JAK inhibitor, 5-10 mg twice daily. Libraries were prepared through the immunoSEQ multiplex PCR assay. For TCR sequencing, RNA was extracted from every sample and reverse transcribed into cDNA to serve as template. The table was pulled from immuneACCESS by TCRdb, which kept in-frame rearrangements only. Such tables lose some clones; where checked, under half of the loss comes from unresolved V genes, and the rest has no known cause. This sample has 200,000 to 250,000 clones in its table, and 35% to 45% of those were observed once. The leading ten clones occupy around 0.48% of the sample. The material sequenced was CD4+ T cells sorted from blood, taken at roughly week 30, from a patient treated with tofacitinib. These receptor sequences come from a human donor with alopecia areata.

The sample holds a few counts of this clone. The CDR3 region has the DNA TGTGCCAGCGGCTTTAGCGGGAGGGCCGATGAGCAGTTCTTC. It encodes CASGFSGRADEQFF. V is TRBV6-5 and J is TRBJ2-1; 11 bases are shared with TRBD2. Germline trimming cut 8 bases from V and 8 bases from J; bases unmatched to any gene: 8. Germline-derived CDR1 and CDR2 are MNHEY and SVGAGI. This CDR3 contains 14 residues.

A few counts support this clone. The chain combines TRBV25-1 with TRBJ2-1; TRBD2 is a possible D gene (6 bases). Germline CDR1 reads MGHDK; CDR2 reads SYGVNS. Trimming cost V 5 bases and J 8 bases, with 16 bases left between them. CDR3 length: 14 residues. CDR3 DNA: TGTGCCAGCAGTACTCGCGGGAAGGGTCATGAGCAGTTCTTC. Residues: CASSTRGKGHEQFF.

V and J are TRBV29-1 and TRBJ2-3; 8 positions agree with TRBD1. Germline-derived CDR1 and CDR2 are SQVTM and ANQGSEA. V was clipped by 4 bases and J by 0 bases; unmatched bases: 9. This CDR3 comprises 16 residues. The CDR3 DNA is TGCAGCGTTGGGGCAGGGGGCTATGGTAGCACAGATACGCAGTATTTT. This codes for CSVGAGGYGSTDTQYF.

V usage is TRBV11-2 and J usage is TRBJ2-7, with D perhaps matching TRBD1 (5 bases). Germline V gene data show CDR1 as SGHAT and CDR2 as FQNNGV. The CDR3 has 13 residues. Trimming removed 4 bases from V and 5 bases from J, with 12 bases in between. CDR3 residues: CASSSRTFDEQYF. The CDR3 region has the DNA TGTGCCAGCAGCTCGCGGACATTCGACGAGCAGTACTTC.

The rearrangement joins TRBV7-9 to TRBJ2-7; 7 positions agree with TRBD2. This CDR3 has 15 residues. The germline gives CDR1 SEHNR, CDR2 FQNEAQ (reference sequence). Trimming took 0 bases from V and 4 from J; bases not matched to a gene: 6. DNA for the CDR3: TGTGCCAGCAGCTTAGCGGAGGTCGGGAGGTACGAGCAGTACTTC. This gives the protein CASSLAEVGRYEQYF.

This clone was picked up a small number of times. The chain combines TRBV6-1 with TRBJ1-4; 11 bases map to TRBD1. CDR1 is MNHNS, CDR2 SASEGT, per germline. The CDR3 sequence is 15 residues long. The V segment lost 7 bases and the J segment 7 bases; nucleotides outside the gene matches: 8. CDR3 DNA: TGTGCCAGCACCCGAGGACAGGGGGCAAGTGAAAAACTGTTTTTT. Its protein product is CASTRGQGASEKLFF.

The rearrangement uses TRBV6-5 and TRBJ1-1; D might be TRBD1 (6 bases). With 8 bases removed from V and 8 bases from J, the gap between germline ends came to 18 bases. There are 13 residues in the CDR3. Germline V gene data show CDR1 as MNHEY and CDR2 as SVGAGI. The CDR3 sequence is CASAHRLGQEAFF. The CDR3 DNA reads TGTGCCAGCGCCCATCGGTTGGGACAAGAAGCTTTCTTT.

This clone was picked up a small number of times. Other nucleotide sequences from this sample produce the same CDR3. J is TRBJ2-3 and V is TRBV20-1; no clear D. Trimming pared 5 bases from V and 2 bases from J, leaving 5 bases between. Germline V gives CDR1 DFQATT, CDR2 SNEGSKA (reference sequence). The CDR3 loop spans 11 amino acids. The chain's CDR3 is CSAGVTDTQYF. The CDR3 DNA reads as TGCAGTGCTGGGGTCACAGATACGCAGTATTTT.

For this clone: The sample carries other DNA sequences with the same CDR3. The J gene is TRBJ1-1, the V gene TRBV18; D gene ambiguous. CDR1 and CDR2 from the germline V gene are KGHSH and LQKENI. The V and J ends lost 3 bases and 1 base respectively, with 9 bases between them. The CDR3 is 14 residues long. CDR3 in DNA: TGTGCCAGCTCACCCCCTCCGGGGAACACTGAAGCTTTCTTT. Its protein is CASSPPPGNTEAFF.

This clone has just a few counts. This chain uses TRBV2 with TRBJ2-1; 9 nucleotides align to TRBD1. Germline CDR1 is SNHLY and CDR2 is FYNNEI. The CDR3 has 13 residues. Trimming at V came to 9 bases and at J to 6 bases, leaving 6 bases not matched to a gene. In DNA form, the CDR3 reads TGTGCCAGTAGGACAGGGGAGGGCAATGAGCAGTTCTTC. It is translated as CASRTGEGNEQFF.

There are a few counts of this clone. CDR3 sequence reads: CSVQGSYAGYTF. Here the CDR3 DNA reads TGCAGCGTCCAGGGATCGTACGCGGGCTACACCTTC. The chain recombines TRBV29-1 with TRBJ1-2; perhaps TRBD1 as D (5 bases). The V gene's germline CDR1 is SQVTM and CDR2 ANQGSEA. This CDR3 region has 12 residues. Trimming removed 6 bases at V and 8 bases at J, with 16 bases between.

This clone was counted only a few times. V and J are TRBV7-9 and TRBJ1-2, with TRBD1 matching 7 bases. Germline CDR1 and CDR2: SEHNR and FQNEAQ (reference sequence). J lost 3 bases, V lost 0 bases, and 1 base had no gene match. This CDR3 has 14 amino acids. The CDR3 bases are TGTGCCAGCAGCTTAGCTGACAGGGACTATGGCTACACCTTC. Translation: CASSLADRDYGYTF.

This sequence joins TRBV25-1 and TRBJ2-7, with 9 bases aligning to TRBD1. V lost 1 base and J lost 5; bases outside the gene matches: 6. Germline-derived CDR1 and CDR2 are MGHDK and SYGVNS. The CDR3 totals 15 residues. The CDR3 nucleotides are TGTGCCAGCAGTGAATGGGGACAGGGATACAACGAGCAGTACTTC. This encodes CASSEWGQGYNEQYF.

This clone was recorded once. The chain combines TRBV7-6 with TRBJ2-5; 8 nucleotides line up with TRBD2. CDR3 length: 17 amino acids. Looked up from germline, CDR1 is SGHVS and CDR2 is FNYEAQ. Unmatched junction bases numbered 11, after V lost 4 bases and J lost 1 base. Here the CDR3 DNA reads TGTGCCAGCAGCTCAGGTCGGATAGCGGGACCCCAAGAGACCCAGTACTTC. This codes for CASSSGRIAGPQETQYF.

This clone was counted only a few times. V gene TRBV29-1 combines with J gene TRBJ1-2, with a tentative D call TRBD1 (5 bases). The CDR3 totals 13 residues. V shed 4 bases and J shed 1 base, with 10 bases lying between them. Germline-derived CDR1 and CDR2 are SQVTM and ANQGSEA. The CDR3 DNA sequence: TGCAGCGTTGGACAGCGACTTAACTATGGCTACACCTTC. It encodes CSVGQRLNYGYTF.

The chain recombines TRBV29-1 with TRBJ1-1; no firm D call. The CDR3 runs 14 residues. Trimming took 3 bases from V and 3 from J, leaving 14 bases between them. CDR1 is SQVTM and CDR2 is ANQGSEA in the germline V gene. DNA for the CDR3: TGCAGCGTTGACCCCCAGACGAGGGACACTGAAGCTTTCTTT. Translating gives CSVDPQTRDTEAFF.

This clone was observed a single time. Other nucleotide sequences from this sample produce the same CDR3. The V call is TRBV5-4, the J call TRBJ1-1, with D uncertain. The V end was cut by 3 bases, the J end by 3 bases, with 6 bases between. Germline CDR1 is SGHNT and CDR2 is YYREEE (reference sequence). The CDR3 loop spans 12 amino acids. For the CDR3, the DNA is TGTGCCAGCAGCTCCCGGGACACTGAAGCTTTCTTT. Translating it yields CASSSRDTEAFF. The whole variable domain, remainder taken from reference TRBV5-4 and TRBJ1-1, is ETGVTQSPTHLIKTRGQQVTLRCSSQSGHNTVSWYQQALGQGPQFIFQYYREEENGRGNFPPRFSGLQFPNYSSELNVNALELDDSALYLCASSSRDTEAFFGQGTRLTVV.

This clone was seen only a few times. The chain carries TRBV6-5 and TRBJ2-7; 11 nucleotides agree with TRBD2. Germline V gene data show CDR1 as MNHEY and CDR2 as SVGAGI. Trimming at V came to 6 bases and at J to 4 bases, leaving 8 bases not matched to a gene. This CDR3 is built from 15 residues. The CDR3 DNA is TGTGCCAGCAGAAGAGGGACTAGCGGAACGTACGAGCAGTACTTC. Amino acids: CASRRGTSGTYEQYF.

The chain has TRBV29-1 and TRBJ2-1; TRBD2 matches 9 bases. Per germline, CDR1 SQVTM and CDR2 ANQGSEA. This CDR3 is 15 amino acids long. The J segment lost 8 bases and the V segment lost 1 base, leaving 9 bases of the junction unmatched. The CDR3 reads CSVEAGGGAIYEQFF. Written as DNA, the CDR3 is TGCAGCGTTGAAGCCGGCGGGGGGGCCATCTATGAGCAGTTCTTC.

This clone has a handful of counts. This chain joins TRBV18 and TRBJ2-2; 8 positions match TRBD1. This CDR3 spans 16 amino acids. The junction had 7 bases not matched to a gene; V was cut back by 2 bases and J by 5 bases. CDR1 is KGHSH, CDR2 LQKENI, per germline. CDR3 amino acids: CASSPDSRGHTGELFF. The CDR3 nucleotides read TGTGCCAGCTCACCAGATTCCAGGGGGCATACCGGGGAGCTGTTTTTT.

This chain joins TRBV5-1 and TRBJ2-7; TRBD1 matches 10 bases. V dropped 2 bases and J dropped 6; count of bases not matched to a gene: 5. This CDR3 region has 14 residues. In germline, CDR1 is SGHRS, CDR2 YFSETQ. The CDR3 DNA reads TGCGCCAGCAGCTTTGACAGGGGGCGCGGCGAGCAGTACTTC. Its protein product is CASSFDRGRGEQYF.

The V and J genes are TRBV5-4 and TRBJ2-6; D gene uncertain. The CDR3 has 15 amino acids. Trimming took 1 base from V and 0 from J, leaving 5 bases between them. CDR1 is SGHNT and CDR2 is YYREEE in the germline V gene (reference sequence). The CDR3 protein is CASSLIGSGANVLTF. CDR3 nucleotides: TGTGCCAGCAGCTTGATAGGCTCTGGGGCCAACGTCCTGACTTTC. The whole variable domain, remainder taken from reference TRBV5-4 and TRBJ2-6, is ETGVTQSPTHLIKTRGQQVTLRCSSQSGHNTVSWYQQALGQGPQFIFQYYREEENGRGNFPPRFSGLQFPNYSSELNVNALELDDSALYLCASSLIGSGANVLTFGAGSRLTVL.

The J gene is TRBJ1-1, the V gene TRBV5-1; D remains ambiguous. Germline V gives CDR1 SGHRS, CDR2 YFSETQ. V was pared by 0 bases and J by 4 bases, with 13 bases between. The CDR3 totals 15 residues. CDR3 loop: CASSLEGRPSTEAFF. The CDR3 DNA reads as TGCGCCAGCAGCTTGGAGGGAAGGCCCAGCACTGAAGCTTTCTTT.

The rearrangement uses TRBV5-1 and TRBJ1-1; the match to TRBD1 covers 7 bases. The CDR3 is made up of 14 amino acids. J was trimmed by 3 bases and V by 4 bases; bases with no gene match: 6. Germline V gene lookup returns CDR1 SGHRS and CDR2 YFSETQ. The CDR3, as DNA: TGCGCCAGCAGCGGAGGGGGCGGTGACACTGAAGCTTTCTTT. Protein product: CASSGGGGDTEAFF.

This chain connects TRBV30 to TRBJ1-1; D is uncertain. CDR1 is GTSNPN and CDR2 is SVGIG in the germline V gene (reference sequence). CDR3 length equals 16 residues. Trimming shortened V by 0 bases and J by 4 bases, and 18 bases separated the two germline ends. For the CDR3, the DNA is TGTGCCTGGAGTGTACTAAGTCGGAAGGGATTCACTGAAGCTTTCTTT. It codes for CAWSVLSRKGFTEAFF.

Only a few counts were recorded for this clone. The CDR3 nucleotides are TGTGCCAGCAGCTCACCCCCGGGGGAGCAGTACTTC. Translating it yields CASSSPPGEQYF. The V call is TRBV7-2, the J call TRBJ2-7, with a weak D call TRBD2 (5 bases). Germline CDR1 reads SGHTA; CDR2 reads FQGNSA. This CDR3 is 12 amino acids long. The V gene lost 4 bases and the J gene lost 7 bases, with 11 bases spanning the gap.

The chain joins TRBV27 to TRBJ1-3, with 12 bases matching TRBD1. Germline trimming cut 8 bases from V and 0 bases from J; bases unmatched to any gene: 2. Per the germline V gene, CDR1 is MNHEY and CDR2 is SMNVEV (reference sequence). The CDR3 length is 15 residues. This chain's CDR3 is CASGTGGLSGNTIYF. The CDR3 DNA is TGTGCCAGCGGGACAGGGGGCCTCTCTGGAAACACCATATATTTT.

The chain uses TRBV6-1 and TRBJ1-1; no reliable D call. Germline loops: CDR1 MNHNS, CDR2 SASEGT. Trimming removed 2 bases at V and 11 bases at J, with 12 bases between. This CDR3 contains 12 residues. The CDR3 DNA sequence: TGTGCCAGCAGTGAATACCCGGAGACGGCTTTCTTT. Its translation is CASSEYPETAFF.